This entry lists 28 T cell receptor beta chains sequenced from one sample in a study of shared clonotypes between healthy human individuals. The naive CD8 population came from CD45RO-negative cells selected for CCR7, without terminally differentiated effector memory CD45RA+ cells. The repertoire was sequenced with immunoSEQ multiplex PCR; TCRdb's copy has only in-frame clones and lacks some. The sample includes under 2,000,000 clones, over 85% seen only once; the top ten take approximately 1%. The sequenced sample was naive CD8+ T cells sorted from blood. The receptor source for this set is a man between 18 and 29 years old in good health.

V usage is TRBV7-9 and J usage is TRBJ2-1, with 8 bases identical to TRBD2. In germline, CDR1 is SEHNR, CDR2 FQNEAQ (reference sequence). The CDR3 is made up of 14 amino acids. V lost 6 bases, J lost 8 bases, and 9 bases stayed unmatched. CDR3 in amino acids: CASRREGPGDEQFF. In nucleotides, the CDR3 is TGTGCCAGCAGACGGGAGGGCCCAGGCGATGAGCAGTTCTTC. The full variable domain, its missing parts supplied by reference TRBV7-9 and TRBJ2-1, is DTGVSQNPRHKITKRGQNVTFRCDPISEHNRLYWYRQTLGQGPEFLTYFQNEAQLEKSRLLSDRFSAERPKGSFSTLEIQRTEQGDSAMYLCASRREGPGDEQFFGPGTRLTVL.

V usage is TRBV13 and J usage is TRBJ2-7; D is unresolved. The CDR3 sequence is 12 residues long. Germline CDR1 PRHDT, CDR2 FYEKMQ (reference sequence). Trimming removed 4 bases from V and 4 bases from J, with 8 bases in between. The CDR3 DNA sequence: TGTGCCAGCAGCTCTAAAGAATACGAGCAGTACTTC. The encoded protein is CASSSKEYEQYF.

The CDR3 loop is CASSYSIRGDTQYF. CDR3 in DNA: TGTGCCAGCAGTTACTCGATCCGCGGGGATACGCAGTATTTT. This sequence joins TRBV6-5 and TRBJ2-3; TRBD2 might be the D (5 bases). The CDR3 runs to 14 residues. V was trimmed by 0 bases and J by 6 bases, leaving 10 bases between them. The germline CDR1 and CDR2 sequences are MNHEY and SVGAGI.

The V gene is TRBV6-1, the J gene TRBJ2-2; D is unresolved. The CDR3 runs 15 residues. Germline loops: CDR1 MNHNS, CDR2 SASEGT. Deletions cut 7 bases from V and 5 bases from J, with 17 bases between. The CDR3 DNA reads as TGTGCCAGCAACCCTTGGGGTCTGAGTACCGGGGAGCTGTTTTTT. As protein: CASNPWGLSTGELFF.

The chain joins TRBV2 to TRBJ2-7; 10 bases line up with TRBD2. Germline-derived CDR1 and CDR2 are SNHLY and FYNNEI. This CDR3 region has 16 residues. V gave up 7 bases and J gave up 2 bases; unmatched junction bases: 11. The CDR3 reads CASIRRGLADPYEQYF. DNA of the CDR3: TGTGCCAGCATTCGTCGTGGACTAGCGGACCCCTACGAGCAGTACTTC. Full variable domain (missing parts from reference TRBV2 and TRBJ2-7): EPEVTQTPSHQVTQMGQEVILRCVPISNHLYFYWYRQILGQKVEFLVSFYNNEISEKSEIFDDQFSVERPDGSNFTLKIRSTKLEDSAMYFCASIRRGLADPYEQYFGPGTRLTVT.

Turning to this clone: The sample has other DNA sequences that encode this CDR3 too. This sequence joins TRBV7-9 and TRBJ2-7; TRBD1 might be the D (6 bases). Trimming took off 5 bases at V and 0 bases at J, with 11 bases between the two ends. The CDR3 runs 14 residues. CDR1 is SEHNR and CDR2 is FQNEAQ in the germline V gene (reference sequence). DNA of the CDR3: TGTGCCAGCAGCCCGGACAGCAACTCCTACGAGCAGTACTTC. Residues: CASSPDSNSYEQYF.

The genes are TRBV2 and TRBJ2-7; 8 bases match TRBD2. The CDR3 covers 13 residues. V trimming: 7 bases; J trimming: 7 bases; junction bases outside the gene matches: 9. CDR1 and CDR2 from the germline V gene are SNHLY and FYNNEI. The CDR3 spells CASNGRGAREQYF. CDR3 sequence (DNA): TGTGCCAGCAATGGGCGGGGGGCAAGGGAGCAGTACTTC.

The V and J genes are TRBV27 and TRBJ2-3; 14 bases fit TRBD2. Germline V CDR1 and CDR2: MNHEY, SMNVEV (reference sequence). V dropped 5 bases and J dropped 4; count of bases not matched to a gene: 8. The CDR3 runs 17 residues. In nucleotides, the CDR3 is TGTGCCAGCAGTCCGGGACTAGCGGGAGCAAGCCCAGATACGCAGTATTTT. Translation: CASSPGLAGASPDTQYF.

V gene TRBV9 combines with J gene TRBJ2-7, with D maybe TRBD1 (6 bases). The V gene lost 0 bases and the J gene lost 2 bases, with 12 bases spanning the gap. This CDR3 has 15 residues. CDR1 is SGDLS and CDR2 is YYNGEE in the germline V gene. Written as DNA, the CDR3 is TGTGCCAGCAGCGTAGAGGGGGACGCTCCCTACGAGCAGTACTTC. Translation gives CASSVEGDAPYEQYF.

CDR3 coding DNA: TGTGCCAGCAGCAATACAGGGGGTGGTTCACCCCTCCACTTT. Translation gives CASSNTGGGSPLHF. This rearrangement joins TRBV27 to TRBJ1-6, with 8 bases identical to TRBD1. There are 14 residues in the CDR3. The trim removed 6 bases at V and 9 bases at J, leaving 7 bases unmatched. Germline V gene sequence: CDR1 MNHEY, CDR2 SMNVEV (reference sequence).

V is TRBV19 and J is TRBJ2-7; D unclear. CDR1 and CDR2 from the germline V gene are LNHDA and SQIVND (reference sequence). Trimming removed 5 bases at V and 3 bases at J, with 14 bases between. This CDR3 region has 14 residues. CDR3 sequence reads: CASSLQHVGYEQYF. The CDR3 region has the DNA TGTGCCAGTAGTCTCCAACATGTCGGCTACGAGCAGTACTTC.

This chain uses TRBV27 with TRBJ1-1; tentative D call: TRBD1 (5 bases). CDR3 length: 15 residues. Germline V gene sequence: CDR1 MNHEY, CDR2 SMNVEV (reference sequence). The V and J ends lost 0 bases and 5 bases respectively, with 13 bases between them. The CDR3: CASSLSYWGDTEAFF. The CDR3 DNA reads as TGTGCCAGCAGTTTATCGTATTGGGGGGATACTGAAGCTTTCTTT.

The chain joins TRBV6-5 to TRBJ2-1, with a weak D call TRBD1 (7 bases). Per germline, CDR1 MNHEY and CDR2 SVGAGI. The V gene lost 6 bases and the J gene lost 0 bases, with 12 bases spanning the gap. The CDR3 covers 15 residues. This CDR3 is CASRPGDSSYNEQFF. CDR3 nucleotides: TGTGCCAGCAGACCGGGGGACAGCTCCTACAATGAGCAGTTCTTC.

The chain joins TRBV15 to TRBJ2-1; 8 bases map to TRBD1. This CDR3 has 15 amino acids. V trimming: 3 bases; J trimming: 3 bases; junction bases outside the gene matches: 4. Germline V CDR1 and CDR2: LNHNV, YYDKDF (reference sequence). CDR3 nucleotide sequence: TGTGCCACCAGCAGGACCGGGACAGGCTACAATGAGCAGTTCTTC. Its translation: CATSRTGTGYNEQFF.

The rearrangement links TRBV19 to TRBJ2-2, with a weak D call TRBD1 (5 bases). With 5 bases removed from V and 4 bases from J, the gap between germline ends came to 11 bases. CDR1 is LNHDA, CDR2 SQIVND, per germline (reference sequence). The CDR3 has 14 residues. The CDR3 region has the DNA TGTGCCAGTAGTGCCCGACAGTTCACCGGGGAGCTGTTTTTT. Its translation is CASSARQFTGELFF.

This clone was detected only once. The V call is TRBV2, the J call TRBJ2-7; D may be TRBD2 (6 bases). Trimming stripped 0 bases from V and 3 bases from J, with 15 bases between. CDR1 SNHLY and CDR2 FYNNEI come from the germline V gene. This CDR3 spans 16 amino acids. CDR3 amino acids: CASSEAPLAGGYEQYF. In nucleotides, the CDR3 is TGTGCCAGCAGTGAAGCTCCACTAGCCGGCGGCTACGAGCAGTACTTC.

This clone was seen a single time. DNA of the CDR3: TGTGCCTCTTGCCACAGGGGCCGCTACGAGCAGTACTTC. This translates into CASCHRGRYEQYF. This chain joins TRBV6-1 and TRBJ2-7, with 7 bases fitting TRBD1. There are 13 residues in the CDR3. Germline CDR1 reads MNHNS; CDR2 reads SASEGT. Germline trimming cut 11 bases from V and 3 bases from J; bases unmatched to any gene: 10.

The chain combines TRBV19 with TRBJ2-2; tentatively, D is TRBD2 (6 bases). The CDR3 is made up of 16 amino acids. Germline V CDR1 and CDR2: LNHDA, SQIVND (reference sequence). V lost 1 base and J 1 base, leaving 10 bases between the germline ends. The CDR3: CASSIVRGMNTGELFF. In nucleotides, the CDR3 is TGTGCCAGTAGTATAGTCCGCGGGATGAACACCGGGGAGCTGTTTTTT.

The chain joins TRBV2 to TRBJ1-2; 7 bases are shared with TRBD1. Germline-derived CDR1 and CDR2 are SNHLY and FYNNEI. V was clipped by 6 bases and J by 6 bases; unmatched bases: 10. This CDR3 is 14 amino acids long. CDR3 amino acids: CASRFTGEGDGYTF. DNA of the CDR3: TGTGCCAGCAGATTCACAGGGGAGGGGGATGGCTACACCTTC.

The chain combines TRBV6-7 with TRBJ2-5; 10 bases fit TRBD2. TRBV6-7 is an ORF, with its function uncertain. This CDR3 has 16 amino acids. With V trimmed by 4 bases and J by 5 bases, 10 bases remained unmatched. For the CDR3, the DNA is TGTGCCAGCAGTTGCTGGACTAGCGGAAGGGGGGAGACCCAGTACTTC. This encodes CASSCWTSGRGETQYF.

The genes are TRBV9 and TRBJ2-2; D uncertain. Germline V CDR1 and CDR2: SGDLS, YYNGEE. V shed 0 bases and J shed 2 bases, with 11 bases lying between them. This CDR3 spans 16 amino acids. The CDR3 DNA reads TGTGCCAGCAGCGTAGGCGTCGGCGATAACACCGGGGAGCTGTTTTTT. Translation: CASSVGVGDNTGELFF.

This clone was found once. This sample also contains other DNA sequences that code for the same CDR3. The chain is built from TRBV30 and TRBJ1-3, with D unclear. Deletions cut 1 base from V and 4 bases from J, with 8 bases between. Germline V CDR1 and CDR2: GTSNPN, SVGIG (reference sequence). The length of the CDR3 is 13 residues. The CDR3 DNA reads TGTGCCTGGAGTGACGGTTCCGGAAACACCATATATTTT. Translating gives CAWSDGSGNTIYF.

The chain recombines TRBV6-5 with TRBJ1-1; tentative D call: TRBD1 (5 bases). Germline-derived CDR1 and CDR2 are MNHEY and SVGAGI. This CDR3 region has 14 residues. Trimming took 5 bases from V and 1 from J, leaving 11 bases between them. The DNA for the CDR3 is TGTGCCAGCAGTATTCAGGGTTGGAACACTGAAGCTTTCTTT. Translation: CASSIQGWNTEAFF.

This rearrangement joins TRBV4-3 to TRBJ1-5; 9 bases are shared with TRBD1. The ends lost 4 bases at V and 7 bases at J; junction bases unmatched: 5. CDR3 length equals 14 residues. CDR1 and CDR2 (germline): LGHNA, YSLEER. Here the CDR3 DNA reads TGCGCCAGCAGCCTCGGACAGGGGAGGCAGCCCCAGCATTTT. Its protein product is CASSLGQGRQPQHF.

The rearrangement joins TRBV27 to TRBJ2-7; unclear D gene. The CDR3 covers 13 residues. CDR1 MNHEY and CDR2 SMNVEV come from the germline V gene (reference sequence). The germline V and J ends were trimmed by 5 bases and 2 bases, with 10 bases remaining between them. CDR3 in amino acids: CASSPAFPYEQYF. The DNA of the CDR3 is TGTGCCAGCAGTCCCGCTTTCCCCTACGAGCAGTACTTC.

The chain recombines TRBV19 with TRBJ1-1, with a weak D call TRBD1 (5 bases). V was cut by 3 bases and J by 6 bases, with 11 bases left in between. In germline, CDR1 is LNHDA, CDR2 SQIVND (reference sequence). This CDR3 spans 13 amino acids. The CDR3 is CASSMGGMAEAFF. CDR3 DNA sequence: TGTGCCAGTAGTATGGGGGGTATGGCTGAAGCTTTCTTT.

CDR3 nucleotide sequence: TGTGCCAGCAGTTACTCGACAGGGGGCGAAACTGAAGCTTTCTTT. Protein sequence: CASSYSTGGETEAFF. The chain links TRBV6-5 to TRBJ1-1, with 10 bases fitting TRBD1. This CDR3 comprises 15 residues. Trimming removed 0 bases from V and 5 bases from J; junction bases left unmatched: 3. Germline CDR1 reads MNHEY; CDR2 reads SVGAGI.

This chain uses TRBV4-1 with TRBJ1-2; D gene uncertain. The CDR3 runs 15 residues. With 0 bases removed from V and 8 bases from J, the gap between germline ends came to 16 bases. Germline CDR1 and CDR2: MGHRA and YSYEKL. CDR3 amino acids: CASSQDRQDLWGYTF. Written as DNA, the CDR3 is TGCGCCAGCAGCCAAGATCGCCAGGACCTGTGGGGCTACACCTTC.